Given below is one T cell receptor (beta chain) in context. Antigen: not known. This sample is part of a study of cytomegalovirus exposure and HLA in healthy donors. Study in general: It was reported in a later analysis that the same platform had been used for the roughly 110 validation repertoires as for the 550 to 700 first-cohort repertoires. Whole-study results and caveats: First-cohort TCR clusters were later found to tend to co-occur in the roughly 110 validation repertoires. TCR sequences were mostly rare, though some public TCRs occurred in many donors. It was reported that the classifier diagnosed cytomegalovirus status with high specificity and sensitivity in both the original and validation cohorts.

V was pared by 6 bases and J by 4 bases, with 24 bases between. The CDR3 has 17 residues. Germline V gene lookup returns CDR1 SNHLY and CDR2 FYNNEI. Only in-frame clones appear in the TCRdb table, and some are missing; sequencing was by immunoSEQ multiplex PCR. This sample carries around 98,000 clones, more than 75% of them seen once, and the ten largest clones take about 6.5%. The rearrangement joins TRBV2 to TRBJ2-5; possible D gene TRBD2, 5 bases. Sequencing was performed on PBMCs. The sequence was obtained from a man aged 18 to 30 in good health and CMV-seropositive. Here the CDR3 reads CASRKDLTSAPLETQYF. The CDR3 DNA sequence: TGTGCCAGCAGGAAAGATCTCACTAGTGCTCCCTTAGAGACCCAGTACTTC.